The text below deals with one TCR beta chain. Its target antigen remains unknown. Within one base of it there is no much larger clone, and no base qualities were kept. TCRbeta CDR3 regions were amplified from genomic DNA using the immunoSEQ Assay, a bias-controlled multiplex PCR. In the original analysis: Within the assay, amplification of reference gene primers was used to estimate how many nucleated cells each sample contained. To quantify the absolute abundance of each unique TCRbeta CDR3 rearrangement, sequence reads were collapsed and filtered. Productive Simpson clonality was computed per sample as the square root of Simpson's diversity index over productive rearrangements. The table was pulled from immuneACCESS by TCRdb, which kept in-frame rearrangements only. Such tables lose some clones; where checked, under half of the loss comes from unresolved V genes, and the rest has no known cause. The V and J calls and the clone size are those of that table, but D and trimming were determined from the DNA. Here the sample has roughly 220,000 clones; about 86% occur a single time. The leading ten clones occupy approximately 10% of the sample.

The sample belongs to a study of blood T cell repertoires in COVID-19 (dated by TCRdb to 2019 to 2021). About the study as a whole: Samples from collaborators originated in the United States, Italy and Spain and spanned both the acute and convalescent phases of COVID-19. Where available, HLA class I and class II types were obtained from metadata supplied by the sample provider rather than from assay-based typing. The dataset comprised deeply sampled blood TCRbeta repertoires from subjects exposed to, actively infected with, or recovered from COVID-19. Samples were obtained from the ongoing ImmuneRACE study (first 160 participants) and from over 1,000 subjects provided by 6 global collaborators. The repertoires were released in a freely available public database meant as a resource for research on the immune response to SARS-CoV-2. The sample metadata nearly always contained a de-identified subject ID, COVID-19 status, age in years and sex. The material from the prospective study consisted of cDNA or gDNA derived from T cells, B-cell-depleted T cells, or PBMCs. What the study reported, not specific to this receptor: Clinical and demographic metadata were provided uncurated, with the amount varying by source and participant.

The CDR3 starts with the cysteine, ends with the phenylalanine, and has 13 residues. Only CDR3 DNA remains: 39 bases, in frame from the first base. Relative to germline, V is 7 bases shorter and J is 5 bases shorter, with 14 bases between their ends. CDR1 and CDR2 are drawn from the germline V gene: SGHDN, FVKESK. In Seattle, one collaborating source enrolled patients while the infection was active and tracked those patients longitudinally over the course of disease. The collaborating institutions used their own protocols to collect whole blood in K2EDTA tubes. Collaborator samples were shipped for TCRbeta analysis as frozen whole blood, isolated PBMCs, or DNA extracted from either sample type.

Sequencing was done on a sample of peripheral blood. The sequence was obtained from a woman in her forties or fifties with COVID-19, enrolled during active disease. The V and J segments used are TRBV14 and TRBJ1-2; a weak D assignment points to TRBD1 (6 bases agree). The DNA sequence is TGTGCCAGCACCCCGGGGAGGGGGTATGGCTACACCTTC. Translation gives CASTPGRGYGYTF. Joined to the reference TRBV14 and TRBJ1-2 proteins, this CDR3 gives the full variable domain: EAGVTQFPSHSVIEKGQTVTLRCDPISGHDNLYWYRRVMGKEIKFLLHFVKESKQDESGMPNNRFLAERTGGTYSTLKVQPAELEDSGVYFCASTPGRGYGYTFGSGTRLTVV.